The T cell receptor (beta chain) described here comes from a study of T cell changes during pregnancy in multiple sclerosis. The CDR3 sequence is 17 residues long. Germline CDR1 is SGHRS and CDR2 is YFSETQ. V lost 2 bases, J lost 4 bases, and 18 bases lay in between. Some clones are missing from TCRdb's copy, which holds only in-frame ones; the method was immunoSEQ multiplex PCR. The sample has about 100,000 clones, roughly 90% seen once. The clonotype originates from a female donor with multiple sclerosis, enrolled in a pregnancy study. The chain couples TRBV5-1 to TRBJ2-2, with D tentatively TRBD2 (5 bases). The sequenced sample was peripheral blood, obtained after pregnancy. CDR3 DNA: TGCGCCAGCAGCTTAGGAGTGGTTGCGGCGGGCACCGGGGAGCTGTTTTTT. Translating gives CASSLGVVAAGTGELFF.